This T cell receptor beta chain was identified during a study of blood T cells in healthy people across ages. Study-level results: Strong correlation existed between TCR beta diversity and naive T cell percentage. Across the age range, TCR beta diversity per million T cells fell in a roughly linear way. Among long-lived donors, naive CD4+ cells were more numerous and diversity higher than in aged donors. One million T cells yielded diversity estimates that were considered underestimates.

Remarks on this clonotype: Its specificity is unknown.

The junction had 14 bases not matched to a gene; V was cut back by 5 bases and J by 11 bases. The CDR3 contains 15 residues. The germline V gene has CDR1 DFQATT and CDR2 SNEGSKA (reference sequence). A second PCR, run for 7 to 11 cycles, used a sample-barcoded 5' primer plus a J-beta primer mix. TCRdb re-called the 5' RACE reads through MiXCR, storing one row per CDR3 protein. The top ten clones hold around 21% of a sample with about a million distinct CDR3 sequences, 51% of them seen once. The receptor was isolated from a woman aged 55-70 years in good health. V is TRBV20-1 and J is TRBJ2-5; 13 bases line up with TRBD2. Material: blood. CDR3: CSAGTLGLAGREQYF. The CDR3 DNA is TGCAGTGCTGGAACGTTGGGACTAGCGGGAAGGGAGCAGTACTTC.